Listed below are T cell receptor beta chains from one sample, sequenced in a study of STAT5B mutations in CD4+ large granular lymphocyte leukemia. The protocol was immunoSEQ multiplex PCR, while the TCRdb copy is restricted to in-frame clones and leaves out a portion. The sample consists of 30,000 to 40,000 clones, more than 65% of them appearing once. The sequencing sample was made of CD4+ T cells from blood buffy coats. The source of these receptors is a human donor in good health. The conserved cysteine and the conserved F or W are not part of the CDR3 here. The order of the fields is V gene, CDR3 length, CDR3 protein.

v_call: TRBV6-6
cdr3_length: 13
cdr3_aa: ASATGGVRVGELF

v_call: TRBV29-1
cdr3_length: 13
cdr3_aa: SVVERELSYNEQF

v_call: TRBV7-6
cdr3_length: 13
cdr3_aa: ASTNPAAGDYEQY

v_call: TRBV14
cdr3_length: 12
cdr3_aa: ASRRRGAGNTIY

v_call: TRBV19
cdr3_length: 13
cdr3_aa: ASSTRGRGNGELF

v_call: TRBV7-9
cdr3_length: 13
cdr3_aa: ASSGRLAVKETQY

v_call: TRBV11-2
cdr3_length: 13
cdr3_aa: ASSLVGTPGVTIY

v_call: TRBV18
cdr3_length: 16
cdr3_aa: ASSPTVSGGGVNTEAF

v_call: TRBV25-1
cdr3_length: 9
cdr3_aa: ASMGNYGYT

v_call: TRBV7-6
cdr3_length: 14
cdr3_aa: ASSLGVGGRTGELF

v_call: TRBV4-1
cdr3_length: 12
cdr3_aa: ASTAGTPFHEQY

v_call: TRBV15
cdr3_length: 12
cdr3_aa: ATGRLAGEETQY

v_call: TRBV2
cdr3_length: 14
cdr3_aa: ASSGVDRGQNYGYT

v_call: TRBV5-4
cdr3_length: 11
cdr3_aa: ATWTVSTDTQY

v_call: TRBV2
cdr3_length: 11
cdr3_aa: ASSVGPRRELF

v_call: TRBV5-6
cdr3_length: 12
cdr3_aa: ASSLGGNTGELF

v_call: TRBV5-1
cdr3_length: 10
cdr3_aa: ASIGGTDTQY

v_call: TRBV12-5
cdr3_length: 11
cdr3_aa: ASALDSNQPQH

v_call: TRBV5-4
cdr3_length: 12
cdr3_aa: ASSFDRFRTEAF

v_call: TRBV7-9
cdr3_length: 14
cdr3_aa: ASSSGSGTENEKLF